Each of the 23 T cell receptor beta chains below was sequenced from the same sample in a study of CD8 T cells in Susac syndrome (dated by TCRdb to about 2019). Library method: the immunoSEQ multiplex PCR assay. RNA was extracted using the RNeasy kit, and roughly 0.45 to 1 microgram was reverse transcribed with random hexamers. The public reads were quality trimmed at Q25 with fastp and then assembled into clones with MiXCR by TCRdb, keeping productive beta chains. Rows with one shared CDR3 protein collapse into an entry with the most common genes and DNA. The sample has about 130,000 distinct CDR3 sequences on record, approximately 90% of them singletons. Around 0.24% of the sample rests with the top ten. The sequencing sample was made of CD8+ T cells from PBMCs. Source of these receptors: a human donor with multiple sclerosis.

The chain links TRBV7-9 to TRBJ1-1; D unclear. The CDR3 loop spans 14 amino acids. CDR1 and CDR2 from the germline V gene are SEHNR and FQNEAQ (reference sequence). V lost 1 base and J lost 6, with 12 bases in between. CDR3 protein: CASSLVQGSAEAFF. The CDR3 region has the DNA TGTGCCAGCAGCTTAGTCCAAGGGAGCGCTGAAGCTTTCTTT.

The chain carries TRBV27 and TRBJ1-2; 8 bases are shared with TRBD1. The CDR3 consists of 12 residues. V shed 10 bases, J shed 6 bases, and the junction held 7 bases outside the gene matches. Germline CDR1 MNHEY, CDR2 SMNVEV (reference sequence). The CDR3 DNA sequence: TGTGCCACCCGGACAGGGAGCCATGGCTACACCTTC. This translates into CATRTGSHGYTF.

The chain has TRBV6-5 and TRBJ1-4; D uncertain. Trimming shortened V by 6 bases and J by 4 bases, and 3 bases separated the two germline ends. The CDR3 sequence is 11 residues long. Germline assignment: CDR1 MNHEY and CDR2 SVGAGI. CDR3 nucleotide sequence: TGTGCCAGCAGCTATAATGAAAAACTGTTTTTT. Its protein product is CASSYNEKLFF.

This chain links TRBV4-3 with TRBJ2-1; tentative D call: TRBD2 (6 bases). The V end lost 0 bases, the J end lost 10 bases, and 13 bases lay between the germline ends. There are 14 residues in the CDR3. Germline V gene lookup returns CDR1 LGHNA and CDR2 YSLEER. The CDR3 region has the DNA TGCGCCAGCAGCCAAGATATGGGGGGATGGGAGCAGTTCTTC. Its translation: CASSQDMGGWEQFF.

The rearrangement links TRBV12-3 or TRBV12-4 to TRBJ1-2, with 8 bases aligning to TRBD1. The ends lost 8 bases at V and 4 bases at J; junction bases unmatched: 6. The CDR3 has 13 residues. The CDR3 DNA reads TGTGCCAGCCGACAGGGGATTACCTATGGCTACACCTTC. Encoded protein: CASRQGITYGYTF.

CDR3 region: CASSLGLGSSYNEQFF. The CDR3 DNA is TGTGCCAGCAGCTTAGGCCTAGGCAGCTCCTACAATGAGCAGTTCTTC. The V call is TRBV13, the J call TRBJ2-1; D is uncertain. Trimming shortened V by 0 bases and J by 0 bases, and 9 bases separated the two germline ends. This CDR3 spans 16 amino acids. Germline lookup yields CDR1 PRHDT and CDR2 FYEKMQ (reference sequence).

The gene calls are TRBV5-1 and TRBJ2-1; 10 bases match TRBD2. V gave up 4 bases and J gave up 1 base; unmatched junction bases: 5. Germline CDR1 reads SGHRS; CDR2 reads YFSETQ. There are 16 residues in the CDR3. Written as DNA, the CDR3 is TGCGCCAGCAGCGAGAATAGCGGGGGGTCCTACAATGAGCAGTTCTTC. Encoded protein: CASSENSGGSYNEQFF.

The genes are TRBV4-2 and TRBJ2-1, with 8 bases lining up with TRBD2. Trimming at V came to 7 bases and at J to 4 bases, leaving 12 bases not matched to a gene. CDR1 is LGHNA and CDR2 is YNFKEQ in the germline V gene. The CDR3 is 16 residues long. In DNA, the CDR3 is TGTGCCAGCACAGGAGGACTAGCCGACGGGTACAATGAGCAGTTCTTC. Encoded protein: CASTGGLADGYNEQFF.

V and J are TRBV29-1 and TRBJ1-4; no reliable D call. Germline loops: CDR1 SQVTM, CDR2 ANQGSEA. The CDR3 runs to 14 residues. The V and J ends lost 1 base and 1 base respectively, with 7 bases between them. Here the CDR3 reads CSVEGAQTNEKLFF. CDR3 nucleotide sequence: TGCAGCGTTGAAGGGGCACAAACTAATGAAAAACTGTTTTTT.

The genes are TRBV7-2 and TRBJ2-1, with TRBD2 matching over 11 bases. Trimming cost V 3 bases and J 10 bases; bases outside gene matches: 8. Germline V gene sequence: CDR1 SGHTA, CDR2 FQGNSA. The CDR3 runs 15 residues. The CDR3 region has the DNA TGTGCCAGCAGCTTCTATCCTAGCGGGAGGCGCGAGCAGTTCTTC. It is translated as CASSFYPSGRREQFF.

The DNA for the CDR3 is TGTGCCAGCAGTTCAGGGAGTGGGTATGGCTACACCTTC. Protein: CASSSGSGYGYTF. V is TRBV27 and J is TRBJ1-2; maybe TRBD1 (5 bases). Looked up from germline, CDR1 is MNHEY and CDR2 is SMNVEV (reference sequence). The CDR3 is 13 residues long. V lost 4 bases and J 5 bases, leaving 11 bases between the germline ends.

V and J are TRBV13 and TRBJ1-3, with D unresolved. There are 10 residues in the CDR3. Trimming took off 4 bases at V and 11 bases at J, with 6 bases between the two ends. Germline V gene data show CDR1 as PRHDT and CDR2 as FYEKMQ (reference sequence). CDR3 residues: CASSSQAIYF. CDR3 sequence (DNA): TGTGCCAGCAGCTCCCAAGCCATATATTTT.

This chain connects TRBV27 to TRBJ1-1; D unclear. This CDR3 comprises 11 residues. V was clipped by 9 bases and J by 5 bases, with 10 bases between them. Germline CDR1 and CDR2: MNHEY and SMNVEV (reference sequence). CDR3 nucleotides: TGTGCCAGTAGAATGGGGACTGAAGCTTTCTTT. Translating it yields CASRMGTEAFF.

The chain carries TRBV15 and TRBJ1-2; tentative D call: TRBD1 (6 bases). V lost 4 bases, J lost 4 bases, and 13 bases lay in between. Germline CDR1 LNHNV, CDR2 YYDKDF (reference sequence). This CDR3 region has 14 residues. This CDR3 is CATSTGWGAYGYTF. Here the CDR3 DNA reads TGTGCCACCAGCACGGGGTGGGGGGCCTATGGCTACACCTTC.

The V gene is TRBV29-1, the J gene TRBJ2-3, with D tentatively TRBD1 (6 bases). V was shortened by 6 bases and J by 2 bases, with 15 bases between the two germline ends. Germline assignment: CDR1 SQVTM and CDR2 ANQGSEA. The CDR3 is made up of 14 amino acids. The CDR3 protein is CSVDDRRYTDTQYF. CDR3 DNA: TGCAGCGTCGATGACAGGAGGTACACAGATACGCAGTATTTT.

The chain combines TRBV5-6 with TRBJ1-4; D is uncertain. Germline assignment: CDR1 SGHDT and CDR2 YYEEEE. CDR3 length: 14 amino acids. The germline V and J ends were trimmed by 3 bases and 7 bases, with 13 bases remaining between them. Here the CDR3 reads CASSWSVSVEKLFF. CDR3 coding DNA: TGTGCCAGCAGCTGGTCGGTGTCGGTTGAAAAACTGTTTTTT.

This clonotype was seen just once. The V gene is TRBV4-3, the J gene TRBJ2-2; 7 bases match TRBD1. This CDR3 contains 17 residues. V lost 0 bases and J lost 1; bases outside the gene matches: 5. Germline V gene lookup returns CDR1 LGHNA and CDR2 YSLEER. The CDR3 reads CASSQDPDRQNTGELFF. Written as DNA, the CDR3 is TGCGCCAGCAGCCAAGATCCGGACAGGCAGAACACCGGGGAGCTGTTTTTT.

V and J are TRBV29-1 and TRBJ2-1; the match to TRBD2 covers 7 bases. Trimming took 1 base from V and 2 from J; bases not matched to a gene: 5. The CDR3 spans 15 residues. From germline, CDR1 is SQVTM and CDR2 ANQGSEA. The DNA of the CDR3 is TGCAGCGTTGAAGGGCTAGCGGTGACCTACAATGAGCAGTTCTTC. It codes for CSVEGLAVTYNEQFF.

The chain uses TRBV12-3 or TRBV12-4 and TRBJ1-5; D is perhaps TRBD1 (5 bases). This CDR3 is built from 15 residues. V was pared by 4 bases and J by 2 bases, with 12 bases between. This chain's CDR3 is CASSSPGMGNQPQHF. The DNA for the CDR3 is TGTGCCAGCAGTTCCCCAGGGATGGGCAATCAGCCCCAGCATTTT.

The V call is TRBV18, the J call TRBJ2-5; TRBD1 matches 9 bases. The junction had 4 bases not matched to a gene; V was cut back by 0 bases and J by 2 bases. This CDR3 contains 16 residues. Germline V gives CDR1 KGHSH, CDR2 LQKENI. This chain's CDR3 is CASSPPDRGGQETQYF. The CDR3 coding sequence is TGTGCCAGCTCACCACCAGACAGGGGGGGTCAAGAGACCCAGTACTTC.

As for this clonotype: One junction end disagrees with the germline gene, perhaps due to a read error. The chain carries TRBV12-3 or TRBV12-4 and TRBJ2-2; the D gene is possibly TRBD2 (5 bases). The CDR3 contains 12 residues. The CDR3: CASRSATGELFF. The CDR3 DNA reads TGCGCTAGCAGGTCGGCCACCGGGGAGCTGTTTTTT.

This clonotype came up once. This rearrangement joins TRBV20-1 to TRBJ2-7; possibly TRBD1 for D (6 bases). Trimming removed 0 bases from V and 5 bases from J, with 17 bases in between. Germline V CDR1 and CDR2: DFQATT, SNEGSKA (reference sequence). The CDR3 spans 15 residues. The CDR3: CSARDYEGETDEQYF. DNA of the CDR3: TGCAGTGCTAGAGATTACGAGGGGGAGACCGACGAGCAGTACTTC.

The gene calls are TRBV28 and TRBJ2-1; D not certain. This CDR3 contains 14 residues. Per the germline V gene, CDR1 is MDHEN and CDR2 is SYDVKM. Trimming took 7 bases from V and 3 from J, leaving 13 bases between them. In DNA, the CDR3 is TGTGCCAGCAACGATCGGGTCATCTACAATGAGCAGTTCTTC. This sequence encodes CASNDRVIYNEQFF. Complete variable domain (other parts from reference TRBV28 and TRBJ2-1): DVKVTQSSRYLVKRTGEKVFLECVQDMDHENMFWYRQDPGLGLRLIYFSYDVKMKEKGDIPEGYSVSREKKERFSLILESASTNQTSMYLCASNDRVIYNEQFFGPGTRLTVL.